These 19 T cell receptor beta chains originate from one sample sequenced in a study of shared clonotypes between healthy human individuals. Sequenced by immunoSEQ multiplex PCR; TCRdb stores in-frame clones only, minus some. Here the sample spans over 700,000 clones, around 77% being singletons. The specimen was memory CD4+ T cells sorted from blood. Subset: CD45RA-negative fraction. These TCRs come from a woman aged 30 to 39 in good health.

In DNA, the CDR3 is TGCGCCAGCAGCGAGAACAACCAAGAGACCCAGTACTTC. Its translation: CASSENNQETQYF. The V gene is TRBV5-1, the J gene TRBJ2-5; D gene unclear. The CDR3 sequence is 13 residues long. Germline V CDR1 and CDR2: SGHRS, YFSETQ. V shed 4 bases and J shed 0 bases, with 7 bases lying between them.

The chain uses TRBV13 and TRBJ1-1, with TRBD1 as a possible D gene (5 bases). V was trimmed by 6 bases and J by 4 bases, leaving 18 bases between them. The CDR3 length is 15 residues. CDR1 and CDR2 from the germline V gene are PRHDT and FYEKMQ (reference sequence). CDR3 in DNA: TGTGCCAGCAGTTCCCCTGGGGAGGGGTTCACTGAAGCTTTCTTT. Its translation is CASSSPGEGFTEAFF.

V gene TRBV18 combines with J gene TRBJ1-4; 7 nucleotides align to TRBD1. The CDR3 runs 16 residues. Germline V gene sequence: CDR1 KGHSH, CDR2 LQKENI. V shed 1 base, J shed 7 bases, and the junction held 9 bases outside the gene matches. In DNA, the CDR3 is TGTGCCAGCTCACCACGGGCCGGGACAGAGGGTGAAAAACTGTTTTTT. Its translation: CASSPRAGTEGEKLFF.

The J gene is TRBJ1-2, the V gene TRBV5-1, with TRBD1 matching over 9 bases. Germline trimming cut 0 bases from V and 7 bases from J; bases unmatched to any gene: 4. The CDR3 sequence is 14 residues long. CDR1 SGHRS and CDR2 YFSETQ come from the germline V gene. For the CDR3, the DNA is TGCGCCAGCAGCTTGGTGGGACAGGGATTTGGCTACACCTTC. Protein product: CASSLVGQGFGYTF.

The chain has TRBV10-3 and TRBJ2-2; 9 bases fit TRBD1. The CDR3 consists of 16 residues. The V gene's germline CDR1 is ENHRY and CDR2 SYGVKD. V lost 9 bases, J lost 7 bases, and 15 bases stayed unmatched. Written as DNA, the CDR3 is TGTGCCATACGGCCGGGACAGGGTGTCGTCGGCGGGGAGCTGTTTTTT. It yields the protein CAIRPGQGVVGGELFF.

The sample holds a few counts of this clone. The rearrangement links TRBV2 to TRBJ2-1; D might be TRBD2 (6 bases). V lost 3 bases and J lost 7, with 13 bases in between. CDR1 SNHLY and CDR2 FYNNEI come from the germline V gene. CDR3 length equals 14 residues. The CDR3 DNA reads TGTGCCAGCAGTGAGCTAGCGCTGGGAAATGAGCAGTTCTTC. Amino acid sequence: CASSELALGNEQFF.

The V and J genes are TRBV19 and TRBJ1-4; D might be TRBD1 (6 bases). Germline values: CDR1 LNHDA, CDR2 SQIVND (reference sequence). The V gene lost 7 bases and the J gene lost 8 bases, with 17 bases spanning the gap. The CDR3 covers 14 residues. CDR3 protein: CASTLQGQGEKLFF. For the CDR3, the DNA is TGTGCCAGTACCTTACAGGGACAAGGAGAAAAACTGTTTTTT. Supplemented by reference TRBV19 and TRBJ1-4, the full variable domain reads DGGITQSPKYLFRKEGQNVTLSCEQNLNHDAMYWYRQDPGQGLRLIYYSQIVNDFQKGDIAEGYSVSREKKESFPLTVTSAQKNPTAFYLCASTLQGQGEKLFFGSGTQLSVL.

The chain carries TRBV25-1 and TRBJ2-3, with 10 positions matching TRBD1. Germline values: CDR1 MGHDK, CDR2 SYGVNS. The CDR3 spans 16 residues. The ends lost 3 bases at V and 3 bases at J; junction bases unmatched: 6. CDR3 DNA: TGTGCCAGCAGTGAGACTCCGGGACAGGGGACAGATACGCAGTATTTT. Its translation is CASSETPGQGTDTQYF.

This chain uses TRBV15 with TRBJ1-1, with 7 positions matching TRBD1. The V segment lost 2 bases and the J segment 0 bases; nucleotides outside the gene matches: 3. From germline, CDR1 is LNHNV and CDR2 YYDKDF (reference sequence). This CDR3 spans 15 amino acids. In DNA form, the CDR3 reads TGTGCCACCAGCAGAAAACAGGGGTTGAACACTGAAGCTTTCTTT. Protein sequence: CATSRKQGLNTEAFF.

The J gene is TRBJ2-5, the V gene TRBV7-8, with D perhaps TRBD1 or TRBD2 (5 bases each). V was shortened by 2 bases and J by 1 base, with 14 bases between the two germline ends. The CDR3 has 16 amino acids. CDR1 is SGHVS and CDR2 is FQNEAQ in the germline V gene. The CDR3 sequence: CASSLLPGTIQETQYF. The CDR3 DNA reads TGTGCCAGCAGCTTACTCCCCGGGACGATCCAAGAGACCCAGTACTTC.

Points on this clone: This specimen includes other DNA sequences encoding the same CDR3. The rearrangement uses TRBV5-4 and TRBJ2-5; D is possibly TRBD2 (5 bases). The CDR3 has 13 amino acids. V lost 2 bases and J lost 2, with 7 bases in between. Per germline, CDR1 SGHNT and CDR2 YYREEE (reference sequence). The CDR3 loop reads CASSLAAQETQYF. In nucleotides, the CDR3 is TGTGCCAGCAGCTTAGCGGCACAAGAGACCCAGTACTTC. The whole variable domain, filled in from reference TRBV5-4 and TRBJ2-5, reads ETGVTQSPTHLIKTRGQQVTLRCSSQSGHNTVSWYQQALGQGPQFIFQYYREEENGRGNFPPRFSGLQFPNYSSELNVNALELDDSALYLCASSLAAQETQYFGPGTRLLVL.

The V and J genes are TRBV7-2 and TRBJ1-1; TRBD1 aligns across 8 bases. The junction had 10 bases not matched to a gene; V was cut back by 6 bases and J by 1 base. Germline CDR1 reads SGHTA; CDR2 reads FQGNSA. The CDR3 length is 16 residues. The CDR3 sequence: CASRFPSDRGNTEAFF. The CDR3 bases are TGTGCCAGCAGATTTCCGTCCGACAGGGGGAACACTGAAGCTTTCTTT.

The chain employs TRBV28 and TRBJ2-1; D may correspond to TRBD1 or TRBD2 (5 bases each). CDR3 size: 14 residues. V shed 11 bases and J shed 10 bases, with 24 bases lying between them. In germline, CDR1 is MDHEN, CDR2 SYDVKM. This chain's CDR3 is CAASSGTDAREQFF. The CDR3 nucleotides are TGTGCCGCCTCATCCGGGACCGACGCCCGGGAGCAGTTCTTC.

The genes are TRBV6-5 and TRBJ2-7; 8 positions agree with TRBD2. V was pared by 6 bases and J by 4 bases, with 8 bases of the junction left unmatched. The CDR3 runs 14 residues. CDR1 and CDR2 (germline): MNHEY, SVGAGI. The CDR3 nucleotides are TGTGCCAGCAGCATGAGCGGGGGATGGTACGAGCAGTACTTC. It is translated as CASSMSGGWYEQYF.

The chain couples TRBV7-8 to TRBJ2-7; D not certain. The CDR3 has 12 amino acids. The germline V gene encodes CDR1 SGHVS and CDR2 FQNEAQ. With 2 bases removed from V and 6 bases from J, the gap between germline ends came to 8 bases. The CDR3 here is CASSLHGFEQYF. CDR3 DNA: TGTGCCAGCAGCTTACATGGGTTCGAGCAGTACTTC.

This clone occurred once. This rearrangement joins TRBV11-2 to TRBJ2-1, with 8 positions matching TRBD2. V lost 5 bases, J lost 10 bases, and 10 bases stayed unmatched. Germline V gene lookup returns CDR1 SGHAT and CDR2 FQNNGV. The CDR3 is 14 residues long. The CDR3 spells CASSISGTLGEQFF. The CDR3 bases are TGTGCCAGCAGCATTAGCGGGACTCTTGGGGAGCAGTTCTTC. The entire variable domain, with the rest obtained from reference TRBV11-2 and TRBJ2-1, is as follows: EAGVAQSPRYKIIEKRQSVAFWCNPISGHATLYWYQQILGQGPKLLIQFQNNGVVDDSQLPKDRFSAERLKGVDSTLKIQPAKLEDSAVYLCASSISGTLGEQFFGPGTRLTVL.

The sample holds a few counts of this clone. The rearrangement joins TRBV5-1 to TRBJ2-5; 8 positions match TRBD1. Germline V gives CDR1 SGHRS, CDR2 YFSETQ. The CDR3 contains 16 residues. The ends lost 3 bases at V and 5 bases at J; junction bases unmatched: 12. The CDR3 is CASSSGQEPRVETQYF. CDR3 in DNA: TGCGCCAGCAGCTCGGGACAGGAACCTCGAGTGGAGACCCAGTACTTC.

In this sample, this clone turned up many times. V and J are TRBV13 and TRBJ2-3; 8 nucleotides align to TRBD2. Germline V gene lookup returns CDR1 PRHDT and CDR2 FYEKMQ (reference sequence). The V segment lost 4 bases and the J segment 4 bases; nucleotides outside the gene matches: 1. The CDR3 sequence is 13 residues long. The CDR3 coding sequence is TGTGCCAGCAGCTCAGCGGGAGCAGATACGCAGTATTTT. Encoded protein: CASSSAGADTQYF. Based on the CDR3 plus reference TRBV13 and TRBJ2-3, the full variable domain is AAGVIQSPRHLIKEKRETATLKCYPIPRHDTVYWYQQGPGQDPQFLISFYEKMQSDKGSIPDRFSAQQFSDYHSELNMSSLELGDSALYFCASSSAGADTQYFGPGTRLTVL.

The sample holds a few counts of this clone. The same CDR3 arises from other DNA sequences in this sample as well. The chain couples TRBV7-9 to TRBJ1-1, with 8 bases that match TRBD1. Germline CDR1 and CDR2: SEHNR and FQNEAQ (reference sequence). This CDR3 contains 13 residues. The V segment lost 6 bases and the J segment 3 bases; nucleotides outside the gene matches: 3. For the CDR3, the DNA is TGTGCCAGCAGTATACAGGGGGACACTGAAGCTTTCTTT. It translates to CASSIQGDTEAFF.